This T cell receptor beta chain was recorded in a study of T cells in Graves' hyperthyroidism and ophthalmopathy. In its sample, this clonotype was seen a few times. The target antigen is unknown. TCR beta CDR3 region amplification was performed from RNA transcripts. TCR CDR3 underwent first-round RT-PCR with the HTBI primer set. TCRdb analysed the multiplex PCR reads with MiXCR anew, one entry per CDR3 protein. The data show about 530,000 distinct CDR3 sequences, with approximately 17% seen just once and approximately 16% held by the top ten. Study observations and caveats: In the blood, most expanded thyroid clonotypes above 0.001 appeared as well.

Germline V gives CDR1 SNHLY, CDR2 FYNNEI. The ends were cut back, 4 bases at V and 5 bases at J, with 14 bases in the middle. The CDR3 spans 14 residues. Extraction of PBMCs used under 13 ml of fresh peripheral blood. The clonotype was recovered from a woman between 18 and 30 years old with Graves' ophthalmopathy. The chain links TRBV2 to TRBJ2-5; a possible D gene is TRBD2 (5 bases). Sequencing input: blood. The CDR3 DNA is TGTGCCAGCAGTGGAGTCAGAACGGGGGAGACCCAGTACTTC. This sequence encodes CASSGVRTGETQYF.